The rows below give T cell receptor beta chains drawn from one sample of a study of blood T cell repertoires in COVID-19. TCRdb's copy holds only in-frame clones and misses some; the assay was immunoSEQ multiplex PCR. The table has 130,000 to 150,000 clones, around nine tenths seen once; the top ten hold about 9.4%. Sequenced sample: peripheral blood. The receptors derive from a woman between 45 and 60 years old with active or convalescent COVID-19. The CDR3 runs from the conserved cysteine through the conserved F or W. The D gene is left open where the match is weak. Clone size is given for some rows only: seen once, a few or many times, or a class if the clone is expanded.

v_gene	j_gene	abundance	d_gene	CDR3nt	CDR3aa
TRBV3-1/TRBV3-2	TRBJ2-7	.	TRBD2	TGTGCCAGCAGCCATAGCGGGAGGGCCTACGAGCAGTACTTC	CASSHSGRAYEQYF
TRBV29-1	TRBJ1-1	.	TRBD1	TGCAGCGTGACCAGGGGGGCGAACACTGAAGCTTTCTTT	CSVTRGANTEAFF
TRBV19	TRBJ1-4	.	TRBD1	TGTGCCAGTAGCACCCCGGGACAGGGGAATGAAAAACTGTTTTTT	CASSTPGQGNEKLFF
TRBV10-3	TRBJ1-2	.	TRBD1	TGTGCCATCCTCCCGGACAGGGGGAAAAAAGTTTATGGCTACACCTTC	CAILPDRGKKVYGYTF
TRBV28	TRBJ2-1	.	.	TGTGCCAGCAGTTTTAAGAGTTCCTACAATGAGCAGTTCTTC	CASSFKSSYNEQFF
TRBV5-1	TRBJ1-4	.	TRBD1	TGCGCCAGCAGCCCCCCTCTCGGGACAGGGGACGTCCCAACTAATGAAAAACTGTTTTTT	CASSPPLGTGDVPTNEKLFF
TRBV9	TRBJ2-3	medium-sized	TRBD2	TGTGCCAGCAGCGCCGGACTAGCGGGAATCACAGATACGCAGTATTTT	CASSAGLAGITDTQYF
TRBV5-1	TRBJ2-2	.	.	TGCGCCAGCAGCTTGAGGAGTAGCAGTTACACCGGGGAGCTGTTTTTT	CASSLRSSSYTGELFF
TRBV5-4	TRBJ2-7	.	TRBD1	TGTGCCAGCAGCTTGGGACAGGGATTAAACGAGCAGTACTTC	CASSLGQGLNEQYF
TRBV6-5	TRBJ1-3	few	TRBD1	TGTGCCAGCAGTCCCGGGACAGGGAACGGAAACACCATATATTTT	CASSPGTGNGNTIYF
TRBV5-1	TRBJ1-6	.	TRBD1	TGCGCCAGCAGCTCTGATGGCTCACAGGGGGGAAATTCACCCCTCCACTTT	CASSSDGSQGGNSPLHF
TRBV2	TRBJ2-1	.	.	TGTGCCAGCAGCCCAAAGGGTGCGCGGAGGAGCTCCTACAATGAGCAGTTCTTC	CASSPKGARRSSYNEQFF
TRBV5-6	TRBJ2-7	.	TRBD2	TGTGCCAGCAGCTTGCCCGGGACTACATCCTACGAGCAGTACTTC	CASSLPGTTSYEQYF
TRBV5-5	TRBJ1-1	.	.	TGTGCCAGCAGCTTGGTTGCTGGCAGGGGGAACACTGAAGCTTTCTTT	CASSLVAGRGNTEAFF
TRBV4-1	TRBJ2-7	.	TRBD2	TGCGCCAGCAGTCGGACTAGCGGGCCTCCTAACTCCTACGAGCAGTACTTC	CASSRTSGPPNSYEQYF
TRBV18	TRBJ2-7	few	TRBD1	TGTGCCAGCTCACCTGAGACAGGGGCCTACGAGCAGTACTTC	CASSPETGAYEQYF
TRBV28	TRBJ2-3	.	TRBD2	TGTGCCAGCAGACAAATTCCCGGGACTAGCGGCCCCACGGATACGCAGTATTTT	CASRQIPGTSGPTDTQYF
TRBV2	TRBJ1-2	.	.	TGTGCCAGCAGTGAAGCGGGCGCGGGTAGCTATGGCTACACCTTC	CASSEAGAGSYGYTF
TRBV18	TRBJ1-5	once	.	TGTGCCAGCTCACGGAGACAGGACGTTCAACAGCCCCAGCATTTT	CASSRRQDVQQPQHF
TRBV6-1	TRBJ2-1	.	.	TGTGCCAGCAGTGAAGATCTTGGGAGCTCCTACAATGAGCAGTTCTTC	CASSEDLGSSYNEQFF
TRBV20-1	TRBJ2-7	.	.	TGCAGTGCTAGTGCAGGGCAACCCCGGTCAGTCTATTATTACGAGCAGTACTTC	CSASAGQPRSVYYYEQYF
TRBV4-2	TRBJ2-1	.	TRBD2	TGTGCCAGCAGCCAAGACGGGACTAGCGGGAGTCGTGGCTCCTACAATGAGCAGTTCTTC	CASSQDGTSGSRGSYNEQFF
TRBV27	TRBJ1-1	.	TRBD1	TGTGCCAGCAGCAATATCAAAGGACAGGCGGAACGAACTGAAGCTTTCTTT	CASSNIKGQAERTEAFF
TRBV4-3	TRBJ2-7	.	.	TGCGCCAGCAGCCTTACTGCCGGGACATCCTACGAGCAGTACTTC	CASSLTAGTSYEQYF
TRBV25-1	TRBJ2-1	.	TRBD2	TGTGCCAGCAGGAGCCTAGCGGGAGGTCGAAATGAGCAGTTCTTC	CASRSLAGGRNEQFF
TRBV29-1	TRBJ2-1	.	TRBD2	TGCAGCGTTGAAGATAGGCTAGCGGGGGTATCGGATGAGCAGTTCTTC	CSVEDRLAGVSDEQFF
TRBV19	TRBJ1-2	.	.	TGTGCCAGTAGTCTTCGTGGGGGGGGACTCCTTTATGGCTACACCTTC	CASSLRGGGLLYGYTF
TRBV6-5	TRBJ2-5	.	TRBD1	TGTGCCAGCAGTTACTACGGGGACAGGGGAGAGACCCAGTACTTC	CASSYYGDRGETQYF
TRBV5-5	TRBJ1-4	.	TRBD1	TGTGCCAGCAGCTACCAGCCCGGGACAGGCTCTAATGAAAAACTGTTTTTT	CASSYQPGTGSNEKLFF
TRBV28	TRBJ1-4	once	.	TGTGCCAGCACCTCAAGCGGACCCTATGAAAAACTGTTTTTT	CASTSSGPYEKLFF
TRBV9	TRBJ1-1	.	TRBD1	TGTGCCAGCAGCGTTATGACAGGGGGCACTGAAGCTTTCTTT	CASSVMTGGTEAFF
TRBV2	TRBJ1-5	.	.	TGTGCCAGCAGTGCAGGGAACAATCAGCCCCAGCATTTT	CASSAGNNQPQHF
TRBV5-5	TRBJ1-2	.	.	TGTGCCAGCAGCCATAACCCCAGGGACTATGGCTACACCTTC	CASSHNPRDYGYTF
TRBV18	TRBJ1-5	.	TRBD1	TGTGCCAGCTCCCCATCCCAGACAGGGCTTGTACAGCCCCAGCATTTT	CASSPSQTGLVQPQHF
TRBV7-2	TRBJ2-7	once	.	TGTGCCAGCAGCTTAGGTCGGTACTACGAGCAGTACTTC	CASSLGRYYEQYF
TRBV18	TRBJ1-2	.	TRBD1	TGTGCCAGCTCACCATCCGGGACAGTCACCTGGGGCTACACCTTC	CASSPSGTVTWGYTF
TRBV7-9	TRBJ1-1	.	TRBD1	TGTGCCAGCAGATCGACAGGGTGGGACACTGAAGCTTTCTTT	CASRSTGWDTEAFF
TRBV7-2	TRBJ2-1	.	TRBD2	TGTGCCAGCAGCTTAGTGTCGGGCGACGGGAGGAATGAGCAGTTCTTC	CASSLVSGDGRNEQFF
TRBV20-1	TRBJ2-7	.	TRBD1	TGCAGTGCTAGTGGGACAGGGGCCTACGAGCAGTACTTC	CSASGTGAYEQYF
TRBV6-1	TRBJ1-3	.	.	TGTGCCAGCAGTGAATATCAGGGTGGCTCTGGAAACACCATATATTTT	CASSEYQGGSGNTIYF
TRBV7-9	TRBJ1-6	few	TRBD1	TGTGCCAGCAGCCCCGGGACAGATAATTCACCCCTCCACTTT	CASSPGTDNSPLHF
TRBV6-6	TRBJ1-1	.	.	TGTGCCGGAAGAGACAGATCGGACACTGAAGCTTTCTTT	CAGRDRSDTEAFF
TRBV27	TRBJ2-2	.	TRBD1	TGTGCCAGCAGTTTATCGAGGGGGCTCCTAACGAACACCGGGGAGCTGTTTTTT	CASSLSRGLLTNTGELFF
TRBV19	TRBJ1-5	.	TRBD1	TGTGCCAGTAGCCTTGACAGGGGTGAACATCAGCCCCAGCATTTT	CASSLDRGEHQPQHF
TRBV28	TRBJ2-7	.	TRBD1	TGTGCCAGCAGTTTGACAGGGGGGACCTACGAGCAGTACTTC	CASSLTGGTYEQYF
TRBV10-2	TRBJ1-1	.	.	TGCGCCAGCAGGGCTACCAGGGACACTGAAGCTTTCTTT	CASRATRDTEAFF
TRBV18	TRBJ2-7	.	TRBD1	TGTGCCAGCTCACCCGGGACAGGGGCCTACGAGCAGTACTTC	CASSPGTGAYEQYF
TRBV7-3	TRBJ2-2	.	.	TGTGCCAGCAGCAAGACAGGAATCGGGTTGAACACCGGGGAGCTGTTTTTT	CASSKTGIGLNTGELFF
TRBV21-1	TRBJ1-1	.	.	TGTGCCAGCAGCAAAGCTTGGAGGGCGACTAACACTGAAGCTTTCTTT	CASSKAWRATNTEAFF